This T cell receptor beta chain was profiled in a study of spatial heterogeneity in lung cancer. Study overall: Within raw reads, each unique TCR and UMI combination appeared on average more than ten times.

The CDR3 is 17 amino acids. Trimming stripped 1 base from V and 5 bases from J, with 20 bases between. The germline V gene encodes CDR1 SGHTS and CDR2 YDEGEE. A distinct unique molecular identifier was carried by each TCR cDNA molecule. TCRdb recomputed calls from the 5' RACE reads with MiXCR, one row per CDR3 protein. The sample has about 29,000 distinct CDR3 sequences, roughly 8.4% seen once; the top ten hold approximately 35%. Documented time point: sample taken at primary tumor resection. TCRs were sequenced from unsorted whole RNA of tumor, nontumor lung or PBMC. Donation came from 70 or so patients with untreated early-stage non-small cell lung cancer.

The material sequenced was PBMCs, taken at surgery. The receptor comes from a female donor with early-stage non-small cell lung cancer. The chain is built from TRBV5-8 and TRBJ2-3, with a tentative D call TRBD2 (5 bases). The DNA of the CDR3 is TGTGCCAGCAGCTTGCTCTTTAGCGCAATCAAAGGAGATACGCAGTATTTT. It specifies CASSLLFSAIKGDTQYF.